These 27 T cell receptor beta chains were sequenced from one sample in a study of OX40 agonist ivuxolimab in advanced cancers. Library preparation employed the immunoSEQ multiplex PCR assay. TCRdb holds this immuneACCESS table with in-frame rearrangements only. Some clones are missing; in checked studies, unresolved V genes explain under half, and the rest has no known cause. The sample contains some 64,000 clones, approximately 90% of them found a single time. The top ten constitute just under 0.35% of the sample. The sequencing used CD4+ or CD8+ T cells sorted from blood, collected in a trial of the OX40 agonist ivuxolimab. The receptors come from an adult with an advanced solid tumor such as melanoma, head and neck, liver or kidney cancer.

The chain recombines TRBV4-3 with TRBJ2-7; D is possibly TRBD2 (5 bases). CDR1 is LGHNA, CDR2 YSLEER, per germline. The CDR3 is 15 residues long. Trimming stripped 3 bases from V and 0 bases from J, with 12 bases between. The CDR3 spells CASSHLTGSSYEQYF. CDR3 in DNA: TGCGCCAGCAGCCACTTGACGGGAAGCTCCTACGAGCAGTACTTC.

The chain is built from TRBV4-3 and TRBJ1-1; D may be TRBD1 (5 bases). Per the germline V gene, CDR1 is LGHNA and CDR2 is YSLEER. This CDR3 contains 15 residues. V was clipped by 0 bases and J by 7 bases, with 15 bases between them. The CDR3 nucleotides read TGCGCCAGCAGCCAAGACCGTATGTGGCAGGGTGAAGCTTTCTTT. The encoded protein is CASSQDRMWQGEAFF.

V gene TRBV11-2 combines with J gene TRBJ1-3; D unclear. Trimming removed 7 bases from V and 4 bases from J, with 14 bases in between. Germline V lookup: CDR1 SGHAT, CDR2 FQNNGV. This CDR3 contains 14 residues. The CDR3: CASTPVSTGNTIYF. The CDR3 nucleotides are TGTGCCAGCACTCCTGTAAGCACCGGAAACACCATATATTTT. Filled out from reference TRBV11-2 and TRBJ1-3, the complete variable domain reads EAGVAQSPRYKIIEKRQSVAFWCNPISGHATLYWYQQILGQGPKLLIQFQNNGVVDDSQLPKDRFSAERLKGVDSTLKIQPAKLEDSAVYLCASTPVSTGNTIYFGEGSWLTVV.

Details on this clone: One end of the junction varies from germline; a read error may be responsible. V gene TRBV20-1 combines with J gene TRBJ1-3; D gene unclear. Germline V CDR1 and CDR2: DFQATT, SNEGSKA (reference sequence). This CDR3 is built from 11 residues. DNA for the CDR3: TGCAGTGCTAGAGTTGGAGACACCATATATTTT. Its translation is CSARVGDTIYF.

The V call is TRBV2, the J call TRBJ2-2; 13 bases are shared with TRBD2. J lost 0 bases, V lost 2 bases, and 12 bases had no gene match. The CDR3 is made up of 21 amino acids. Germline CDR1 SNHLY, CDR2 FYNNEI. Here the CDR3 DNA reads TGTGCCAGCAGTGAAATTTGGGGACTAGCGGGGAGCCTTTCGAACACCGGGGAGCTGTTTTTT. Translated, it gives CASSEIWGLAGSLSNTGELFF.

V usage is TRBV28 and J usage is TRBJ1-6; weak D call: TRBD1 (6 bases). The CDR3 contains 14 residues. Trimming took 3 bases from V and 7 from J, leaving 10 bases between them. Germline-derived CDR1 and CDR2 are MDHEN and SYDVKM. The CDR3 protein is CASSLWQGNSPLHF. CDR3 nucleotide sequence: TGTGCCAGCAGTTTGTGGCAGGGGAATTCACCCCTCCACTTT.

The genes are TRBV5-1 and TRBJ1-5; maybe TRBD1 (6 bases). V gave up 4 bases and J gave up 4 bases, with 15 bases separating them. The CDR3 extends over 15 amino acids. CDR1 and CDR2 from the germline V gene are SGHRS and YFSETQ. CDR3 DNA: TGCGCCAGCAGCCTGGAGACAGGAGAAAATCAGCCCCAGCATTTT. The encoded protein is CASSLETGENQPQHF.

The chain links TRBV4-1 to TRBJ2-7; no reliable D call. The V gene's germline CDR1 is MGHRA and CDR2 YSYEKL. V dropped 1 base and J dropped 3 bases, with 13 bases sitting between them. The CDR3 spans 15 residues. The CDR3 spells CASSQGGNMDYEQYF. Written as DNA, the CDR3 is TGCGCCAGCAGCCAAGGAGGAAATATGGACTACGAGCAGTACTTC.

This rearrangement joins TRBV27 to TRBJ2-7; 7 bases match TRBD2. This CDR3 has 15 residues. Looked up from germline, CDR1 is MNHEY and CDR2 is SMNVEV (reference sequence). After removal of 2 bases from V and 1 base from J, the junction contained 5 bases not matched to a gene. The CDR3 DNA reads TGTGCCAGCAGTTTAGAAGCGGGGACGTCCTACGAGCAGTACTTC. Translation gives CASSLEAGTSYEQYF.

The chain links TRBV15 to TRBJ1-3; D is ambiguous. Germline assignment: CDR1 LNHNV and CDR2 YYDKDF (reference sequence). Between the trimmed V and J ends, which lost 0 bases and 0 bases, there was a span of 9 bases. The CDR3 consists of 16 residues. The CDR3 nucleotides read TGTGCCACCAGCAGAGATCCGCCGAACTCTGGAAACACCATATATTTT. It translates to CATSRDPPNSGNTIYF.

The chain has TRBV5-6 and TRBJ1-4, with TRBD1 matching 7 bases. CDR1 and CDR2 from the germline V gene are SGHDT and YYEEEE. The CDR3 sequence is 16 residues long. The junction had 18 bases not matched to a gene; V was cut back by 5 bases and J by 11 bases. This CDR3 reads CASRLLQGITPEKLFF. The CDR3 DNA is TGTGCCAGCAGACTCCTACAGGGGATTACTCCCGAGAAACTGTTTTTT.

The CDR3 DNA sequence: TGTGCCAGCAGTGAGGGGACAGGGAATAATTCACCCCTCCACTTT. Translated: CASSEGTGNNSPLHF. The V and J genes are TRBV6-4 and TRBJ1-6; 9 bases line up with TRBD1. Germline V gives CDR1 MRHNA, CDR2 SNTAGT. J was trimmed by 5 bases and V by 3 bases; bases with no gene match: 2. The CDR3 runs 15 residues.

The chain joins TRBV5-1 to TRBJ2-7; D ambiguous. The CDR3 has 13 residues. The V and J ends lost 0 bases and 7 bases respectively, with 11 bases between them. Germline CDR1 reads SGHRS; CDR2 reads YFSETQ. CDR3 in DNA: TGCGCCAGCAGCTTGGCCGATGGATGGGAGCAGTACTTC. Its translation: CASSLADGWEQYF.

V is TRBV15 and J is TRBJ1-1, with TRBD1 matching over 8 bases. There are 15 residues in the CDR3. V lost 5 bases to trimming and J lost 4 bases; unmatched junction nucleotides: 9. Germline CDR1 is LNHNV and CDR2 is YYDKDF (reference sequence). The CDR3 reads CATSLHRTGRTEAFF. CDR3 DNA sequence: TGTGCCACCAGCCTTCATCGGACAGGGCGCACTGAAGCTTTCTTT.

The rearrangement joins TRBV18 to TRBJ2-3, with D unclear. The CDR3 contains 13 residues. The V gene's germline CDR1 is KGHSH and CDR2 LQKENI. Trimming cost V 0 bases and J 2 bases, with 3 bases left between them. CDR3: CASSPPPTDTQYF. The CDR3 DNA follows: TGTGCCAGCTCACCACCTCCCACAGATACGCAGTATTTT.

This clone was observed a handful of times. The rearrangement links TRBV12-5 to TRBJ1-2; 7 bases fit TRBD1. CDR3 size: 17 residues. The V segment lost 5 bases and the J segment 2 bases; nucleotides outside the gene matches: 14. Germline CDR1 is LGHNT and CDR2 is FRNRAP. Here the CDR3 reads CASGTDRSEKPNYGYTF. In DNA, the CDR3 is TGTGCTAGTGGTACGGACAGGTCAGAGAAACCAAACTATGGCTACACCTTC.

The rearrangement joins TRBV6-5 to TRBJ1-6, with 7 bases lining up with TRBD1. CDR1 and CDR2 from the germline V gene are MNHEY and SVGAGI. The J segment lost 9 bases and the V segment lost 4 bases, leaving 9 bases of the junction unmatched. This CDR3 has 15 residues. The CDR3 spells CASSSSGTASSPLHF. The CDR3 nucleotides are TGTGCCAGCAGTTCTTCCGGGACAGCGAGTTCACCCCTCCACTTT.

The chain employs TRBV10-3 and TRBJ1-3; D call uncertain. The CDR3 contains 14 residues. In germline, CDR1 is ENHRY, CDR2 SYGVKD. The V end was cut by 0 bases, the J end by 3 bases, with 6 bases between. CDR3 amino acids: CAISESGDGNTIYF. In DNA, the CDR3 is TGTGCCATCAGTGAGTCAGGAGATGGAAACACCATATATTTT.

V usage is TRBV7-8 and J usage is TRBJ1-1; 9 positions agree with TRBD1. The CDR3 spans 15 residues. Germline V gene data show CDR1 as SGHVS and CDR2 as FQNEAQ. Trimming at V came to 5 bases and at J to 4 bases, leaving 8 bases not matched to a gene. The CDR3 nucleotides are TGTGCCAGCAGCCTAGGGGGACAGGGCCGCACTGAAGCTTTCTTT. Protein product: CASSLGGQGRTEAFF.

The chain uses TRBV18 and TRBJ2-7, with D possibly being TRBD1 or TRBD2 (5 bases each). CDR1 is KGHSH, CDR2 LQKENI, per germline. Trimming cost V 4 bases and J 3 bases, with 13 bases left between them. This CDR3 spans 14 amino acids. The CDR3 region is CASSQPGRNYEQYF. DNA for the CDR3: TGTGCCAGCTCACAACCGGGACGGAACTACGAGCAGTACTTC. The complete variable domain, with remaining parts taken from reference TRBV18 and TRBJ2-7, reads NAGVMQNPRHLVRRRGQEARLRCSPMKGHSHVYWYRQLPEEGLKFMVYLQKENIIDESGMPKERFSAEFPKEGPSILRIQQVVRGDSAAYFCASSQPGRNYEQYFGPGTRLTVT.

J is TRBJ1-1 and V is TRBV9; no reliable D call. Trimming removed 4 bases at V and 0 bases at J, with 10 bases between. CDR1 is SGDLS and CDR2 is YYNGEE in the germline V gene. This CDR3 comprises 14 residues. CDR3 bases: TGTGCCAGCAGCCCGGGAGGTCTGAACACTGAAGCTTTCTTT. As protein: CASSPGGLNTEAFF.

The CDR3 region has the DNA TGTGCCACCAGCAGAGCCCGGGGGCGAGGCCCGGACACTGAAGCTTTCTTT. Translating it yields CATSRARGRGPDTEAFF. The rearrangement links TRBV15 to TRBJ1-1, with D tentatively TRBD1 (6 bases). The germline gives CDR1 LNHNV, CDR2 YYDKDF (reference sequence). CDR3 length equals 17 residues. The V and J ends lost 1 base and 3 bases respectively, with 18 bases between them.

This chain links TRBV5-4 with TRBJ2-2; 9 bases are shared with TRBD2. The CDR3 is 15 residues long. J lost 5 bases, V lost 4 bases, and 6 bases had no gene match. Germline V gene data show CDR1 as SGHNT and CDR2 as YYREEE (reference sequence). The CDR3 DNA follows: TGTGCCAGCAGCGCGGGGGGGCCAGGTACCGGGGAGCTGTTTTTT. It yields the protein CASSAGGPGTGELFF. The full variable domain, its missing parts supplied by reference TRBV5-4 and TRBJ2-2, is ETGVTQSPTHLIKTRGQQVTLRCSSQSGHNTVSWYQQALGQGPQFIFQYYREEENGRGNFPPRFSGLQFPNYSSELNVNALELDDSALYLCASSAGGPGTGELFFGEGSRLTVL.

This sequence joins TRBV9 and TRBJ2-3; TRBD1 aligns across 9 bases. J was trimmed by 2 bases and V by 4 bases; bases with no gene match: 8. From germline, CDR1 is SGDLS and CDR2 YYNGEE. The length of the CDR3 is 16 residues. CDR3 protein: CASSPGDRDDTDTQYF. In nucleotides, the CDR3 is TGTGCCAGCAGCCCCGGGGACAGGGACGACACAGATACGCAGTATTTT. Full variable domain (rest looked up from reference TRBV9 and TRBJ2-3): DSGVTQTPKHLITATGQRVTLRCSPRSGDLSVYWYQQSLDQGLQFLIQYYNGEERAKGNILERFSAQQFPDLHSELNLSSLELGDSALYFCASSPGDRDDTDTQYFGPGTRLTVL.

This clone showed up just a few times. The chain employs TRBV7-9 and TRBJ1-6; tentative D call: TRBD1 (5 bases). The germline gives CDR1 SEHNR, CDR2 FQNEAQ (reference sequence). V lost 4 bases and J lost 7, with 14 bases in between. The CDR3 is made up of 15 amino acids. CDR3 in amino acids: CASSYTRDLNSPLHF. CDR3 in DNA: TGTGCCAGCAGCTATACCCGGGACCTCAATTCACCCCTCCACTTT. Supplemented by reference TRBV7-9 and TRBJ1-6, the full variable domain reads DTGVSQNPRHKITKRGQNVTFRCDPISEHNRLYWYRQTLGQGPEFLTYFQNEAQLEKSRLLSDRFSAERPKGSFSTLEIQRTEQGDSAMYLCASSYTRDLNSPLHFGNGTRLTVT.

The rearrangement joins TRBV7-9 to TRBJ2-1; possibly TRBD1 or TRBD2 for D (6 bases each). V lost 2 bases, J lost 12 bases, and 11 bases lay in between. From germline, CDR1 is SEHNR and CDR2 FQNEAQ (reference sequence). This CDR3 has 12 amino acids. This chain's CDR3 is CASSLLGGLQFF. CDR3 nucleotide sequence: TGTGCCAGCAGCTTATTGGGGGGCTTGCAGTTCTTC.

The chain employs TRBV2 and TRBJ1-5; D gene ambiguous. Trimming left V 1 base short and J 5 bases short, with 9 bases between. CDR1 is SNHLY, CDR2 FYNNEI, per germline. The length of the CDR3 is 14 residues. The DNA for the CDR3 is TGTGCCAGCAGTGAAGGTCAGAGGGATCAGCCCCAGCATTTT. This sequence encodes CASSEGQRDQPQHF.